This T cell receptor beta chain was captured by sequencing in a study of siplizumab effects on memory and regulatory T cells. Study-level findings and limits: Naive-or-memory phenotypes were unassignable for roughly 75-97% of proliferating CD4+ or CD8+ clones. There were only a minor fraction of alloreactive clones that mapped to unstimulated subsets.

V gave up 5 bases and J gave up 7 bases, with 15 bases separating them. Germline assignment: CDR1 SGHTA and CDR2 FQGTGA. This CDR3 is built from 13 residues. Comment on this clone: Its antigen is not identified.

Approximately 100,000 TCR templates were measured in each sample. Profiled with immunoSEQ multiplex PCR; TCRdb holds only in-frame clones, not every one. The profile shows 90,000 to 120,000 clones, less than 95% of them singletons. This chain connects TRBV7-3 to TRBJ2-7, with a weak D call TRBD1 (5 bases). The TCR originated in a human donor in good health. The sample consisted of Tregs sorted from blood. The CDR3 region is CASSAQGFGEQYF. The CDR3 bases are TGTGCCAGCAGCGCGCAGGGATTCGGGGAGCAGTACTTC.